Following are 30 T cell receptor beta chains from one sample sequenced in a study of cytomegalovirus exposure and HLA in healthy donors. It was with 60 Vbeta and 13 Jbeta primers that the PCR ran. Libraries were prepared by immunoSEQ multiplex PCR; TCRdb keeps only in-frame clonotypes and omits some of them. Among about 140,000 clones listed, roughly four fifths were seen once. The sequencing sample was made of PBMCs. The receptors here all came from a woman aged 45-60 years in good health and CMV-seropositive.

A few counts support this clone. The chain uses TRBV5-1 and TRBJ2-7; D possibly corresponds to TRBD1 (5 bases). V lost 4 bases to trimming and J lost 0 bases, with 14 bases between them. The CDR3 runs to 15 residues. Germline CDR1 is SGHRS and CDR2 is YFSETQ. The CDR3 sequence is CASSRTSPLSYEQYF. As DNA, the CDR3 is TGCGCCAGCAGCAGGACAAGCCCCCTCTCCTACGAGCAGTACTTC.

V is TRBV13 and J is TRBJ1-2; 8 bases are a match to TRBD1. The CDR3 is made up of 16 amino acids. Looked up from germline, CDR1 is PRHDT and CDR2 is FYEKMQ (reference sequence). The ends lost 7 bases at V and 3 bases at J; junction bases unmatched: 13. This CDR3 is CASTITPAGGHYGYTF. CDR3 bases: TGTGCCAGCACCATAACGCCGGCAGGGGGCCACTATGGCTACACCTTC. Drawing the rest from reference TRBV13 and TRBJ1-2, the complete variable domain is AAGVIQSPRHLIKEKRETATLKCYPIPRHDTVYWYQQGPGQDPQFLISFYEKMQSDKGSIPDRFSAQQFSDYHSELNMSSLELGDSALYFCASTITPAGGHYGYTFGSGTRLTVV.

V gene TRBV30 combines with J gene TRBJ2-3, with 8 bases that match TRBD2. The junction had 0 bases not matched to a gene; V was cut back by 2 bases and J by 5 bases. The CDR3 extends over 12 amino acids. Germline V gene lookup returns CDR1 GTSNPN and CDR2 SVGIG (reference sequence). Here the CDR3 reads CAWSTSGDTQYF. CDR3 coding DNA: TGTGCCTGGAGTACTAGCGGAGATACGCAGTATTTT.

The CDR3 DNA sequence: TGTGCCAGCAGGTGGACTAGCCACAATGAGCAGTTCTTC. Amino acid sequence: CASRWTSHNEQFF. The chain employs TRBV2 and TRBJ2-1; 8 bases are shared with TRBD2. The CDR3 is 13 amino acids. V trimming: 6 bases; J trimming: 5 bases; junction bases outside the gene matches: 3. Germline loops: CDR1 SNHLY, CDR2 FYNNEI.

V is TRBV6-5 and J is TRBJ1-2; D uncertain. V was trimmed by 0 bases and J by 4 bases, leaving 6 bases between them. Germline assignment: CDR1 MNHEY and CDR2 SVGAGI. The CDR3 sequence is 13 residues long. DNA of the CDR3: TGTGCCAGCAGTTACTCGTACTTCTATGGCTACACCTTC. Translation gives CASSYSYFYGYTF.

This clone has just one count. The chain uses TRBV5-1 and TRBJ2-2; D not certain. Germline-derived CDR1 and CDR2 are SGHRS and YFSETQ. CDR3 length: 15 residues. V lost 0 bases, J lost 4 bases, and 10 bases lay in between. In nucleotides, the CDR3 is TGCGCCAGCAGCTTGGTAAGCAGGTCCACCGGGGAGCTGTTTTTT. As protein: CASSLVSRSTGELFF. Complete variable domain (other parts from reference TRBV5-1 and TRBJ2-2): KAGVTQTPRYLIKTRGQQVTLSCSPISGHRSVSWYQQTPGQGLQFLFEYFSETQRNKGNFPGRFSGRQFSNSRSEMNVSTLELGDSALYLCASSLVSRSTGELFFGEGSRLTVL.

This clone was found once. The V and J genes are TRBV4-1 and TRBJ2-3; D remains unclear. In germline, CDR1 is MGHRA, CDR2 YSYEKL. V was shortened by 3 bases and J by 4 bases, with 14 bases between the two germline ends. The CDR3 spans 15 residues. CDR3 DNA: TGCGCCAGCAGCCAGCAGGATAGTCCCCCAGATACGCAGTATTTT. This encodes CASSQQDSPPDTQYF.

This chain joins TRBV15 and TRBJ2-1; D perhaps matches TRBD2 (5 bases). The V gene lost 1 base and the J gene lost 8 bases, with 9 bases spanning the gap. Germline V gives CDR1 LNHNV, CDR2 YYDKDF (reference sequence). The CDR3 loop spans 13 amino acids. CDR3 in DNA: TGTGCCACCAGCAGAGGGGCGCGGGATGAGCAGTTCTTC. Protein sequence: CATSRGARDEQFF.

The chain links TRBV7-3 to TRBJ2-7, with 8 bases fitting TRBD1. Germline assignment: CDR1 SGHTA and CDR2 FQGTGA. V lost 5 bases and J lost 6; bases outside the gene matches: 9. This CDR3 has 14 amino acids. CDR3 region: CASSPRTGSSEQYF. CDR3 nucleotides: TGTGCCAGCAGCCCGCGGACAGGGTCGAGCGAGCAGTACTTC.

The rearrangement joins TRBV11-2 to TRBJ1-3; D is perhaps TRBD1 (5 bases). The CDR3 has 13 amino acids. Germline V gene data show CDR1 as SGHAT and CDR2 as FQNNGV. V was pared by 6 bases and J by 9 bases, with 15 bases between. This chain's CDR3 is CASSRGYGVTIYF. The CDR3 nucleotides are TGTGCCAGCAGTCGGGGGTACGGAGTCACCATATATTTT.

The J gene is TRBJ1-2, the V gene TRBV20-1; D gene ambiguous. Trimming shortened V by 1 base and J by 8 bases, and 8 bases separated the two germline ends. Per the germline V gene, CDR1 is DFQATT and CDR2 is SNEGSKA (reference sequence). The CDR3 contains 11 residues. The CDR3 here is CSARGSEGYTF. CDR3 sequence (DNA): TGCAGTGCTAGAGGGTCGGAGGGCTACACCTTC.

The chain employs TRBV5-1 and TRBJ2-3; no reliable D call. Trimming removed 1 base from V and 0 bases from J, with 9 bases in between. Germline loops: CDR1 SGHRS, CDR2 YFSETQ. The CDR3 spans 15 residues. The chain's CDR3 is CASSLWRLSTDTQYF. The CDR3 coding sequence is TGCGCCAGCAGCTTGTGGCGGTTAAGCACAGATACGCAGTATTTT.

Turning to this clone: A junction boundary mismatches the germline segment, possibly from a read error. CDR3 loop: CASSRGSGNPYGQYF. The CDR3 DNA sequence: TGTGCCAGCAGCCGGGGTAGCGGGAACCCCTACGGGCAGTACTTC. The V and J genes are TRBV5-4 and TRBJ2-7, with TRBD2 matching over 8 bases. The germline CDR1 and CDR2 sequences are SGHNT and YYREEE (reference sequence). This CDR3 comprises 15 residues. Filled out from reference TRBV5-4 and TRBJ2-7, the complete variable domain reads ETGVTQSPTHLIKTRGQQVTLRCSSQSGHNTVSWYQQALGQGPQFIFQYYREEENGRGNFPPRFSGLQFPNYSSELNVNALELDDSALYLCASSRGSGNPYGQYFGPGTRLTVT.

There are a few counts of this clone. The J gene is TRBJ2-2, the V gene TRBV5-1, with 12 nucleotides matching TRBD2. The V segment lost 5 bases and the J segment 6 bases; nucleotides outside the gene matches: 5. Germline-derived CDR1 and CDR2 are SGHRS and YFSETQ. The CDR3 spans 15 residues. The CDR3 loop is CASRPLAGGPGELFF. In DNA, the CDR3 is TGCGCCAGCAGACCTCTAGCGGGAGGGCCCGGGGAGCTGTTTTTT.

On this clone: In the same sample, other DNA sequences code for this CDR3. The chain carries TRBV5-1 and TRBJ2-7; D ambiguous. The V end was cut by 2 bases, the J end by 3 bases, with 9 bases between. There are 13 residues in the CDR3. CDR1 is SGHRS and CDR2 is YFSETQ in the germline V gene. The chain's CDR3 is CASSFRQGYEQYF. The DNA of the CDR3 is TGCGCCAGCAGCTTTCGACAAGGCTACGAGCAGTACTTC.

The chain joins TRBV15 to TRBJ2-1, with a possible D match to TRBD1 (7 bases). The V end lost 6 bases, the J end lost 6 bases, and 24 bases lay between the germline ends. The CDR3 totals 17 residues. The germline V gene encodes CDR1 LNHNV and CDR2 YYDKDF (reference sequence). This CDR3 reads CATRARAGRGRFNEQFF. DNA of the CDR3: TGTGCCACCAGAGCCCGGGCGGGCAGGGGGAGGTTCAATGAGCAGTTCTTC.

The chain combines TRBV28 with TRBJ1-4; D might be TRBD1 (6 bases). Per germline, CDR1 MDHEN and CDR2 SYDVKM. The CDR3 has 15 amino acids. V was clipped by 5 bases and J by 6 bases, with 16 bases between them. The CDR3 nucleotides are TGTGCCAGCAGTCCCCCCAGGGGCGCAGATGAAAAACTGTTTTTT. It specifies CASSPPRGADEKLFF.

The rearrangement joins TRBV7-3 to TRBJ1-1; 7 bases fit TRBD1. The CDR3 loop spans 17 amino acids. The germline V gene encodes CDR1 SGHTA and CDR2 FQGTGA. V shed 5 bases, J shed 4 bases, and the junction held 16 bases outside the gene matches. CDR3 bases: TGTGCCAGCAGCATCGACCGGCTGACAGGGACGACCACTGAAGCTTTCTTT. It specifies CASSIDRLTGTTTEAFF.

V gene TRBV19 combines with J gene TRBJ2-5; D unresolved. The CDR3 is 11 amino acids. V was pared by 5 bases and J by 5 bases, with 6 bases between. Germline V CDR1 and CDR2: LNHDA, SQIVND (reference sequence). CDR3: CASSSVETQYF. The CDR3 DNA follows: TGTGCCAGTAGTTCGGTTGAGACCCAGTACTTC.

V and J are TRBV19 and TRBJ2-3, with a possible D match to TRBD2 (6 bases). The germline gives CDR1 LNHDA, CDR2 SQIVND (reference sequence). The CDR3 spans 14 residues. V was cut by 7 bases and J by 6 bases, with 17 bases left in between. Here the CDR3 reads CASTFGGSSDTQYF. Here the CDR3 DNA reads TGTGCCAGTACATTCGGAGGGTCCAGTGATACGCAGTATTTT.

This chain connects TRBV7-9 to TRBJ2-1; 9 bases align to TRBD2. The CDR3 is made up of 12 amino acids. V lost 5 bases and J lost 10; bases outside the gene matches: 3. From germline, CDR1 is SEHNR and CDR2 FQNEAQ (reference sequence). CDR3 amino acids: CASSPSGREQFF. The DNA for the CDR3 is TGTGCCAGCAGCCCGAGCGGGAGGGAGCAGTTCTTC.

This clone was detected only a few times. The chain is built from TRBV6-5 and TRBJ1-4; D unclear. The CDR3 totals 13 residues. CDR1 MNHEY and CDR2 SVGAGI come from the germline V gene. The germline V and J ends were trimmed by 3 bases and 7 bases, with 9 bases remaining between them. In DNA, the CDR3 is TGTGCCAGCAGTTATTTCTCAGGTGAAAAACTGTTTTTT. Protein sequence: CASSYFSGEKLFF.

The genes are TRBV27 and TRBJ1-2; TRBD1 matches at 7 bases. Looked up from germline, CDR1 is MNHEY and CDR2 is SMNVEV (reference sequence). This CDR3 spans 15 amino acids. With 0 bases clipped from V and 5 bases from J, the junction kept 6 bases outside the gene matches. CDR3 bases: TGTGCCAGCAGTTTATCCCCGACAGGGTCTTATGGCTACACCTTC. This codes for CASSLSPTGSYGYTF.

This clone showed up just once. The CDR3 sequence: CASSSPRDNSPLHF. CDR3 DNA sequence: TGTGCCAGCAGCTCCCCCAGGGATAATTCACCCCTCCACTTT. V gene TRBV5-8 combines with J gene TRBJ1-6; weak D call: TRBD1 (5 bases). V shed 3 bases and J shed 5 bases, with 9 bases lying between them. Germline values: CDR1 SGHTS, CDR2 YDEGEE. This CDR3 has 14 amino acids.

This clone has more than one count but fewer than ten. This chain connects TRBV15 to TRBJ2-5; tentatively, D is TRBD2 (5 bases). The CDR3 is 14 residues long. Germline-derived CDR1 and CDR2 are LNHNV and YYDKDF (reference sequence). V lost 7 bases and J 3 bases, leaving 15 bases between the germline ends. CDR3 sequence reads: CATKAGQNEETQYF. The CDR3 DNA reads TGTGCCACCAAGGCGGGCCAGAACGAAGAGACCCAGTACTTC.

This clone was seen only a few times. This sequence joins TRBV10-3 and TRBJ2-3; 8 nucleotides line up with TRBD1. From germline, CDR1 is ENHRY and CDR2 SYGVKD. The CDR3 covers 13 residues. V trimming: 6 bases; J trimming: 9 bases; junction bases outside the gene matches: 8. The DNA of the CDR3 is TGTGCCATCAGGGTGGACAGGGTGAACACGCAGTATTTT. Its translation: CAIRVDRVNTQYF.

This clone was counted a few times. The chain links TRBV11-2 to TRBJ2-7; D call uncertain. Trimming pared 6 bases from V and 4 bases from J, leaving 7 bases between. CDR3 length: 11 residues. Germline values: CDR1 SGHAT, CDR2 FQNNGV. The CDR3 DNA follows: TGTGCCAGCAGATCAGCGTACGAGCAGTACTTC. This gives the protein CASRSAYEQYF.

The J gene is TRBJ2-2, the V gene TRBV7-2; 8 bases map to TRBD2. The V gene's germline CDR1 is SGHTA and CDR2 FQGNSA. J lost 7 bases, V lost 8 bases, and 6 bases had no gene match. The CDR3 has 13 residues. CDR3: CASRAGGDGELFF. DNA of the CDR3: TGTGCCAGCCGGGCGGGGGGCGACGGGGAGCTGTTTTTT.

This sequence joins TRBV7-3 and TRBJ2-6; 8 bases align to TRBD1. Trimming cost V 1 base and J 4 bases; bases outside gene matches: 9. Looked up from germline, CDR1 is SGHTA and CDR2 is FQGTGA. This CDR3 contains 18 residues. CDR3 bases: TGTGCCAGCAGCTTAAAAGGACCAGGGGGCACCGGGGCCAACGTCCTGACTTTC. Translation gives CASSLKGPGGTGANVLTF.

This chain connects TRBV7-9 to TRBJ2-7; TRBD1 is a possible D gene (6 bases). There are 14 residues in the CDR3. Per germline, CDR1 SEHNR and CDR2 FQNEAQ (reference sequence). The germline V and J ends were trimmed by 2 bases and 0 bases, with 8 bases remaining between them. CDR3 amino acids: CASSLLGASYEQYF. The CDR3 DNA reads TGTGCCAGCAGCTTACTGGGGGCCTCCTACGAGCAGTACTTC.